This record concerns one T cell receptor (beta chain) sequence. Its antigen is still unknown. The table came from immunoSEQ multiplex PCR; TCRdb's copy has only in-frame clones and leaves some out. The data show 8,000 to 9,000 clones, roughly nine tenths seen once. CDR1 is DFQATT, CDR2 SNEGSKA, per germline (reference sequence). CDR3 length equals 11 residues. These data are taken from a study of chemoradiotherapy in HPV16-positive cancers. General study findings and limits: In HPV16-positive patients, HPV-responsive T-cell expansion tracked better recurrence-free survival. Functional assays defining HPV-specific T cells used only a couple of HPV16-positive patients. Candidate HPV-specific clones and E7-related TCR motifs grew in tumor during treatment.

Samples were taken several times over chemoradiotherapy. This receptor was obtained from a human donor with HPV-associated anogenital cancer. The chain uses TRBV20-1 and TRBJ2-5; either TRBD1 or TRBD2 may supply D (6 bases each). The DNA end lines up better with TRBJ2-7; the J call may be wrong. Sequencing used blood, obtained from a patient who underwent chemoradiotherapy. CDR3 bases: TGCAGTGCTAGCCGGGGGCGCGAGCAGTACTTC. Translated, it gives CSASRGREQYF.